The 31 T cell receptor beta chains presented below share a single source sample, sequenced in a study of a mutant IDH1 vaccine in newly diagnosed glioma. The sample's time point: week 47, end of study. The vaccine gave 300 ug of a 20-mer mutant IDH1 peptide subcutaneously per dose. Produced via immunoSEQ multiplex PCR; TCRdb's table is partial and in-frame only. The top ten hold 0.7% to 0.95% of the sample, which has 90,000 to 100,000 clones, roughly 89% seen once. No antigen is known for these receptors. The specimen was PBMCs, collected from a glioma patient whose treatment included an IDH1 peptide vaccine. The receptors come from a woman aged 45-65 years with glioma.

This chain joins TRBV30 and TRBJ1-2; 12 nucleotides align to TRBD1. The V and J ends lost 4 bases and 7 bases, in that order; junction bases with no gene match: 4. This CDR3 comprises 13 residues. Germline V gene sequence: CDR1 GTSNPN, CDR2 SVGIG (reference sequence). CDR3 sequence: CAWTGTGGFGYTF. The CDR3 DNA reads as TGTGCCTGGACCGGGACAGGGGGCTTTGGCTACACCTTC.

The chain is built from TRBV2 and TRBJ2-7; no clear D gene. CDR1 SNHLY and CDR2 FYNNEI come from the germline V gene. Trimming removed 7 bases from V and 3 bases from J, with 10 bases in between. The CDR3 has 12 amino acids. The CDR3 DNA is TGTGCCAGCACAGCGACCCACTACGAGCAGTACTTC. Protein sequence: CASTATHYEQYF.

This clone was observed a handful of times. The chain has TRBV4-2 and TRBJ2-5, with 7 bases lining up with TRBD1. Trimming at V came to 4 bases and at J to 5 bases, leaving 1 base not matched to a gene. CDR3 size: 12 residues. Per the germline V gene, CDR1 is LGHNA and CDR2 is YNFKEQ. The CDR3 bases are TGTGCCAGCAGCCTCAGGGGGGAGACCCAGTACTTC. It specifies CASSLRGETQYF.

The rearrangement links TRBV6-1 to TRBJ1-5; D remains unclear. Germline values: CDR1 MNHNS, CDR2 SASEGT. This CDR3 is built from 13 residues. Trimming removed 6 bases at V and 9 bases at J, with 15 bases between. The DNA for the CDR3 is TGTGCCAGCAGAGGACGGCCTGGCGGGCCCCAGCATTTT. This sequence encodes CASRGRPGGPQHF.

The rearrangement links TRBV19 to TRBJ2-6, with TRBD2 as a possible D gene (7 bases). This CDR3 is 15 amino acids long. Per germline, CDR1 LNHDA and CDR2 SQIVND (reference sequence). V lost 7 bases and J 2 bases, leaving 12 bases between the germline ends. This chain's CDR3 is CASIGGEAGANVLTF. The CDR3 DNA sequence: TGTGCCAGTATAGGGGGGGAAGCTGGGGCCAACGTCCTGACTTTC.

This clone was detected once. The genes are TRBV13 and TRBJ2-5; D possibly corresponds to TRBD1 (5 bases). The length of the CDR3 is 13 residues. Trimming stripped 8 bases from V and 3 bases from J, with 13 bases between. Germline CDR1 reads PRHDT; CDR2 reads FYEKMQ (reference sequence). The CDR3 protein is CASGTGRKETQYF. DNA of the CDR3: TGTGCCAGCGGAACAGGACGAAAAGAGACCCAGTACTTC. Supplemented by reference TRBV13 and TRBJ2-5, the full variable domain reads AAGVIQSPRHLIKEKRETATLKCYPIPRHDTVYWYQQGPGQDPQFLISFYEKMQSDKGSIPDRFSAQQFSDYHSELNMSSLELGDSALYFCASGTGRKETQYFGPGTRLLVL.

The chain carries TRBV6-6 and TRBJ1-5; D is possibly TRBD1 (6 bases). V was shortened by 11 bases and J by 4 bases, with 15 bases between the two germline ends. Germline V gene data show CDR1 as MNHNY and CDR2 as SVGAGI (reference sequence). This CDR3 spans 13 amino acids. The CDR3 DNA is TGTGCCTCCCAGAGGGGGTCAAATCAGCCCCAGCATTTT. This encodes CASQRGSNQPQHF.

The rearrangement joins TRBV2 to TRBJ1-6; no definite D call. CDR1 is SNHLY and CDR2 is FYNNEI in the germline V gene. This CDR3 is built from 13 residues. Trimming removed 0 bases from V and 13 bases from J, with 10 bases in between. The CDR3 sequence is CASSEAAVEPLHF. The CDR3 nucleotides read TGTGCCAGCAGTGAAGCGGCGGTTGAGCCCCTCCACTTT.

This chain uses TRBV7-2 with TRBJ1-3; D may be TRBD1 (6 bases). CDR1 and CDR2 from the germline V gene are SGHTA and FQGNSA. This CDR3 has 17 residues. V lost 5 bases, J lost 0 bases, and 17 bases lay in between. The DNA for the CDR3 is TGTGCCAGCAGCCCCAGACAGGCGCGCCTCTCTGGAAACACCATATATTTT. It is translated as CASSPRQARLSGNTIYF. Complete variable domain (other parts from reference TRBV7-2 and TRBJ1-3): GAGVSQSPSNKVTEKGKDVELRCDPISGHTALYWYRQSLGQGLEFLIYFQGNSAPDKSGLPSDRFSAERTGGSVSTLTIQRTQQEDSAVYLCASSPRQARLSGNTIYFGEGSWLTVV.

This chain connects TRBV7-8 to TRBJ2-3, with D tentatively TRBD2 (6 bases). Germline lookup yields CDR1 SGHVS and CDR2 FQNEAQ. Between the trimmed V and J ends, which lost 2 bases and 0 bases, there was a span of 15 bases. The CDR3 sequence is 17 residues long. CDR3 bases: TGTGCCAGCAGCTTAACTAGCACCCTCCCAAGCACAGATACGCAGTATTTT. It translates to CASSLTSTLPSTDTQYF.

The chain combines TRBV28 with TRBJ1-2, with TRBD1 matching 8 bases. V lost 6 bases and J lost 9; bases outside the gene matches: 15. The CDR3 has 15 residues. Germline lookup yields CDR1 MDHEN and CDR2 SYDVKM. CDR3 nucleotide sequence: TGTGCCAGCAGCCACAGGACAGGGCAGGGTGGTAGCTACACCTTC. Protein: CASSHRTGQGGSYTF.

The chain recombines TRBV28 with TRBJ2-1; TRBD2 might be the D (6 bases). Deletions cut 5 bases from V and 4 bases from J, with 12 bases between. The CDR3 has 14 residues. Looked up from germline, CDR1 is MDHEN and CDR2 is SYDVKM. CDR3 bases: TGTGCCAGCAGTGCTGGGGACTCTTACAATGAGCAGTTCTTC. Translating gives CASSAGDSYNEQFF.

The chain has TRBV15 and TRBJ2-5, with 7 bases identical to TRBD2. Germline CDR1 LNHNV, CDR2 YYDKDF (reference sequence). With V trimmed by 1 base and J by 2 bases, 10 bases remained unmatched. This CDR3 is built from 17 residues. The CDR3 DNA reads TGTGCCACCAGCAGAGGGGGTAGCGGGCCCCAGCAAGAGACCCAGTACTTC. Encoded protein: CATSRGGSGPQQETQYF.

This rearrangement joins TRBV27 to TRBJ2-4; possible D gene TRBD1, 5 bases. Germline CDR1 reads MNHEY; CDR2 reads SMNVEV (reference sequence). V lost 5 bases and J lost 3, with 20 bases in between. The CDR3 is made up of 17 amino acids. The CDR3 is CASSMNSGRVVKNIQYF. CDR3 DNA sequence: TGTGCCAGCAGTATGAATTCTGGCAGGGTGGTCAAAAACATTCAGTACTTC.

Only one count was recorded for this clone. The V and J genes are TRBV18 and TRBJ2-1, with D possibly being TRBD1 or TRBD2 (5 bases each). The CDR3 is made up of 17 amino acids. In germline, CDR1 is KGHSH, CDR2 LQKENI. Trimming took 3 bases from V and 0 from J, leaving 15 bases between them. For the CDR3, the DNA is TGTGCCAGCTCACCTTCCGGGACCTCCAACTCCTACAATGAGCAGTTCTTC. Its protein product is CASSPSGTSNSYNEQFF.

CDR3 coding DNA: TGTGCCAGCAGGCCCCGAGCCCTTAGCGGAGTCACTCACCACGAGCAGTACTTC. Protein sequence: CASRPRALSGVTHHEQYF. This chain links TRBV28 with TRBJ2-7, with a tentative D call TRBD2 (6 bases). V was shortened by 6 bases and J by 5 bases, with 29 bases between the two germline ends. This CDR3 region has 18 residues. The germline gives CDR1 MDHEN, CDR2 SYDVKM.

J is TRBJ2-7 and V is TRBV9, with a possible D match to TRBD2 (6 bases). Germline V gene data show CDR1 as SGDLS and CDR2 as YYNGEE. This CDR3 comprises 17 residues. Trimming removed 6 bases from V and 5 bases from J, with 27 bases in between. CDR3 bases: TGTGCCAGCAATAAAGCGGGTCGTGATATCAGTCTGGACGAGCAGTACTTC. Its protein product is CASNKAGRDISLDEQYF.

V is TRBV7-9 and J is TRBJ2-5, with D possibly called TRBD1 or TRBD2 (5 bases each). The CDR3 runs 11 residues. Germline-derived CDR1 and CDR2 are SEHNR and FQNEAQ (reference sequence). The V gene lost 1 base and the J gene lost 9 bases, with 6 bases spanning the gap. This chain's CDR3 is CASSLVGAQYF. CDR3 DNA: TGTGCCAGCAGCTTAGTGGGGGCCCAGTACTTC.

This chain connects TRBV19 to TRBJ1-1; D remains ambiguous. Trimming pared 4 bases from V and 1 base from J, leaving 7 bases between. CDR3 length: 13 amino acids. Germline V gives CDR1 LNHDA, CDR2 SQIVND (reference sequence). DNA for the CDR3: TGTGCCAGTAGTAAGTGGGGGAACACTGAAGCTTTCTTT. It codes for CASSKWGNTEAFF. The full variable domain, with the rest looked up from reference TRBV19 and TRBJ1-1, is DGGITQSPKYLFRKEGQNVTLSCEQNLNHDAMYWYRQDPGQGLRLIYYSQIVNDFQKGDIAEGYSVSREKKESFPLTVTSAQKNPTAFYLCASSKWGNTEAFFGQGTRLTVV.

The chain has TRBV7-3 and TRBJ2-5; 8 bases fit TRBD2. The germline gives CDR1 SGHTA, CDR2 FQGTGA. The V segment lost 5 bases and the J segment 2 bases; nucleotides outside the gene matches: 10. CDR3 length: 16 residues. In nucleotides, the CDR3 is TGTGCCAGCAGCCCGGGTAGTAGCGGGAAGCAAGAGACCCAGTACTTC. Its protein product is CASSPGSSGKQETQYF.

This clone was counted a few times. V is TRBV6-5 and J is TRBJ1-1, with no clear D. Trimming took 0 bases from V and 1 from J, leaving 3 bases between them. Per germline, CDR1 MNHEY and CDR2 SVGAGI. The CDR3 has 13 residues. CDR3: CASSYSENTEAFF. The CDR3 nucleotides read TGTGCCAGCAGTTACTCAGAGAACACTGAAGCTTTCTTT.

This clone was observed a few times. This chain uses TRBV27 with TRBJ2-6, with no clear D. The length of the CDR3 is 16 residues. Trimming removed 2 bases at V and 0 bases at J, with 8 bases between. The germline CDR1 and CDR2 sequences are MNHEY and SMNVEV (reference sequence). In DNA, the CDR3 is TGTGCCAGCAGTTTAGGTTGGATCTCTGGGGCCAACGTCCTGACTTTC. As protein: CASSLGWISGANVLTF.

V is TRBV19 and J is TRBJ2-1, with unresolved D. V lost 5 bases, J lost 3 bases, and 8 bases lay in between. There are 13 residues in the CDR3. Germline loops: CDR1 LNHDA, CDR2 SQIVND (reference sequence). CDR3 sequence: CASSEQNYNEQFF. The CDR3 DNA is TGTGCCAGTAGTGAACAGAACTACAATGAGCAGTTCTTC. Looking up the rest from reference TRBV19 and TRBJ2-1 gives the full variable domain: DGGITQSPKYLFRKEGQNVTLSCEQNLNHDAMYWYRQDPGQGLRLIYYSQIVNDFQKGDIAEGYSVSREKKESFPLTVTSAQKNPTAFYLCASSEQNYNEQFFGPGTRLTVL.

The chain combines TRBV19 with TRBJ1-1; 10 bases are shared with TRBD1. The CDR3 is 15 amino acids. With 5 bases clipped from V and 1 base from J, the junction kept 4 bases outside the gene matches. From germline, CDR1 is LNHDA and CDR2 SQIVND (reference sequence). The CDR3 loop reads CASSDRGRGNTEAFF. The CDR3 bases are TGTGCCAGTAGTGACAGGGGGCGCGGGAACACTGAAGCTTTCTTT. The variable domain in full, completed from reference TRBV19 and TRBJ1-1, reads DGGITQSPKYLFRKEGQNVTLSCEQNLNHDAMYWYRQDPGQGLRLIYYSQIVNDFQKGDIAEGYSVSREKKESFPLTVTSAQKNPTAFYLCASSDRGRGNTEAFFGQGTRLTVV.

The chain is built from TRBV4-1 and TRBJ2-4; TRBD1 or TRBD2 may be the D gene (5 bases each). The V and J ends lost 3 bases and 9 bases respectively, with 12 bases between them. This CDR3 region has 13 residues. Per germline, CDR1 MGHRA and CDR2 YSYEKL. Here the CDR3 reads CASSQGPSSIQYF. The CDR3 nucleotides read TGCGCCAGCAGCCAGGGACCCAGCAGCATTCAGTACTTC.

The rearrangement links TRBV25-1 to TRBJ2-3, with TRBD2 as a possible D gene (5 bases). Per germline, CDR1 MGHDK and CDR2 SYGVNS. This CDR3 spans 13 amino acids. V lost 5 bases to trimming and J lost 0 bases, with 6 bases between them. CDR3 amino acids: CASSPGSTDTQYF. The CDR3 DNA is TGTGCCAGCAGTCCGGGGAGCACAGATACGCAGTATTTT.

The CDR3 loop reads CASSGVAGYNEQFF. The DNA of the CDR3 is TGTGCCAGCAGTGGTGTAGCGGGGTACAATGAGCAGTTCTTC. This sequence joins TRBV2 and TRBJ2-1, with 8 bases fitting TRBD2. CDR1 is SNHLY, CDR2 FYNNEI, per germline. J was trimmed by 4 bases and V by 4 bases; bases with no gene match: 3. The CDR3 spans 14 residues. Using reference TRBV2 and TRBJ2-1 for the parts outside the CDR3, the full variable domain is EPEVTQTPSHQVTQMGQEVILRCVPISNHLYFYWYRQILGQKVEFLVSFYNNEISEKSEIFDDQFSVERPDGSNFTLKIRSTKLEDSAMYFCASSGVAGYNEQFFGPGTRLTVL.

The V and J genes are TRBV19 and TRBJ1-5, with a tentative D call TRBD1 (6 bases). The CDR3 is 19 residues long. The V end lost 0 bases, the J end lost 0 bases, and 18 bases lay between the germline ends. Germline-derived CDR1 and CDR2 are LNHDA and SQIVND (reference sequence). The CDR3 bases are TGTGCCAGTAGTATAGATCAAACAGGGCTTCTCCCTAGCAATCAGCCCCAGCATTTT. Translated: CASSIDQTGLLPSNQPQHF.

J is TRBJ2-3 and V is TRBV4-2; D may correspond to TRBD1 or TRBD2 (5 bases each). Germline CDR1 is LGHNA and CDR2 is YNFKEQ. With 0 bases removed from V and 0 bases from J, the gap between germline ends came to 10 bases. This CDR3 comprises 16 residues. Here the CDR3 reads CASSQDWGGSTDTQYF. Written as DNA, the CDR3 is TGTGCCAGCAGCCAAGATTGGGGCGGGAGCACAGATACGCAGTATTTT.

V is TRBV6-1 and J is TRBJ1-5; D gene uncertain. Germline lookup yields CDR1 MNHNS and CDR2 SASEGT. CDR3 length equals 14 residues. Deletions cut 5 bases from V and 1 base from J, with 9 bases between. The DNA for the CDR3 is TGTGCCAGCAGTCCCATGGGGAGCAATCAGCCCCAGCATTTT. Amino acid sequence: CASSPMGSNQPQHF.

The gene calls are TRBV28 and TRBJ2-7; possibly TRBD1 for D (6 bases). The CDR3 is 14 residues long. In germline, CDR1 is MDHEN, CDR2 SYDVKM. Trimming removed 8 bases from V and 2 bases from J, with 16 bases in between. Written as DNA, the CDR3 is TGTGCCAGCCGCCCCAGGGGAAGCCCCTACGAGCAGTACTTC. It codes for CASRPRGSPYEQYF.